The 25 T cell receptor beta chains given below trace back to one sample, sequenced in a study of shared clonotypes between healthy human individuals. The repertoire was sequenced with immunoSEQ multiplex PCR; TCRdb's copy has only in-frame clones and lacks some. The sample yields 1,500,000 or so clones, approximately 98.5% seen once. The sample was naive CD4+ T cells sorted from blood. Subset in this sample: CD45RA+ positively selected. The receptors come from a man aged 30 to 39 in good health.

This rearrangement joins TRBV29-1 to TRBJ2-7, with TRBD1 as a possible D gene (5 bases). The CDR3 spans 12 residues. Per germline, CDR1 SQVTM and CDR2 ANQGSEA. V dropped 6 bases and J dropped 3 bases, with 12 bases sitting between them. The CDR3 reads CSVLTDFYEQYF. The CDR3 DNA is TGCAGCGTCTTGACAGACTTCTACGAGCAGTACTTC.

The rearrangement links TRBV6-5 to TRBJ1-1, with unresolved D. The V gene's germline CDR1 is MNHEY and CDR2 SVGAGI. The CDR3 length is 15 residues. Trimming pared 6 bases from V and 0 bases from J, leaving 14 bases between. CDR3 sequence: CASSRLGRLNTEAFF. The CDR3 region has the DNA TGTGCCAGCAGCCGACTCGGTAGATTGAACACTGAAGCTTTCTTT.

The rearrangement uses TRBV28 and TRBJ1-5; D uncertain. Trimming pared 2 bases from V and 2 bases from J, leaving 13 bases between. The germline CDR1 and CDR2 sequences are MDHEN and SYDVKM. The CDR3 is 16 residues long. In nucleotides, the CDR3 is TGTGCCAGCAGTTTAAAGTGGGGTATCGGCAATCAGCCCCAGCATTTT. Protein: CASSLKWGIGNQPQHF.

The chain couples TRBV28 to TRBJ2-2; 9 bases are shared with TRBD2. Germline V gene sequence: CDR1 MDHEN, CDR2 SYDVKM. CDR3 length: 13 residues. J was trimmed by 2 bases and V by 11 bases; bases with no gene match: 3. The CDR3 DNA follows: TGTGCCGCGGGACTAGCCAACACCGGGGAGCTGTTTTTT. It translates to CAAGLANTGELFF.

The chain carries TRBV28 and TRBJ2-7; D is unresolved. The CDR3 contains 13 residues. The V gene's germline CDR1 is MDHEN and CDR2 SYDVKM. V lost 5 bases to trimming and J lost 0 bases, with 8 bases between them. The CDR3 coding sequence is TGTGCCAGCAGTGCCTGGGACTCCTACGAGCAGTACTTC. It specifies CASSAWDSYEQYF.

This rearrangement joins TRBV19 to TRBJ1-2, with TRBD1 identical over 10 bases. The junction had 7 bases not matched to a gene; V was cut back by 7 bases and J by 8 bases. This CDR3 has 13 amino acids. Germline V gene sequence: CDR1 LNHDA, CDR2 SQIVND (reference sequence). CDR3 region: CASKGQGRRGYTF. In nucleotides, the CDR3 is TGTGCCAGTAAGGGACAGGGGAGGAGGGGCTACACCTTC.

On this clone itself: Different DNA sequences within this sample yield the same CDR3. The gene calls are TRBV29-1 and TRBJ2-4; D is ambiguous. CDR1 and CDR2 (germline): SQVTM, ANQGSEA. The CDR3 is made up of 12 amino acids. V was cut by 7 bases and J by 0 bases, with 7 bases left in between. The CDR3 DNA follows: TGCAGCGCCACTCTAGCCAAAAACATTCAGTACTTC. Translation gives CSATLAKNIQYF.

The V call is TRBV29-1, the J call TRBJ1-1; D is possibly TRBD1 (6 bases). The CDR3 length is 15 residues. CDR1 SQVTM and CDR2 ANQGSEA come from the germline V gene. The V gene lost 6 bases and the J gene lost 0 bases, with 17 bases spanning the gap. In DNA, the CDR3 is TGCAGCGTCACGGCGGCAGGGGTCATGAACACTGAAGCTTTCTTT. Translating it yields CSVTAAGVMNTEAFF.

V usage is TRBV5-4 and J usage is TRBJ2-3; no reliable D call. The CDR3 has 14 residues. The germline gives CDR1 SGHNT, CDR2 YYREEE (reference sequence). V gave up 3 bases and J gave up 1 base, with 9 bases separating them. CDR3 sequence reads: CASSSQDGTDTQYF. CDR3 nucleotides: TGTGCCAGCAGCTCCCAAGACGGCACAGATACGCAGTATTTT. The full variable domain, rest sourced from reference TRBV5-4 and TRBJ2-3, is ETGVTQSPTHLIKTRGQQVTLRCSSQSGHNTVSWYQQALGQGPQFIFQYYREEENGRGNFPPRFSGLQFPNYSSELNVNALELDDSALYLCASSSQDGTDTQYFGPGTRLTVL.

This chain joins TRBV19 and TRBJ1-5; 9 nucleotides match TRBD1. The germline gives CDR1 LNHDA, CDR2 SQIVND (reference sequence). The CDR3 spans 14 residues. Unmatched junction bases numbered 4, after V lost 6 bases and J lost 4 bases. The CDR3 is CASSTGTGNQPQHF. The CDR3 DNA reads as TGTGCCAGTAGCACCGGGACAGGGAATCAGCCCCAGCATTTT.

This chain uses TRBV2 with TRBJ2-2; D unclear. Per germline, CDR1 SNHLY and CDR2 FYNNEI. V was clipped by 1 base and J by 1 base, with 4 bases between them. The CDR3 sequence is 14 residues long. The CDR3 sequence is CASSEVRNTGELFF. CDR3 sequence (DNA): TGTGCCAGCAGTGAAGTCAGGAACACCGGGGAGCTGTTTTTT.

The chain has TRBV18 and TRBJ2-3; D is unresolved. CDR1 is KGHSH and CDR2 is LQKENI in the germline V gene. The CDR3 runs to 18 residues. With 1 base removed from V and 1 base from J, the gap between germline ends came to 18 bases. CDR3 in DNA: TGTGCCAGCTCACCACTGCCTTCGCCGAGCAAGGGCACAGATACGCAGTATTTT. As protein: CASSPLPSPSKGTDTQYF. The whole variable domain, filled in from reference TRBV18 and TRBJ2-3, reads NAGVMQNPRHLVRRRGQEARLRCSPMKGHSHVYWYRQLPEEGLKFMVYLQKENIIDESGMPKERFSAEFPKEGPSILRIQQVVRGDSAAYFCASSPLPSPSKGTDTQYFGPGTRLTVL.

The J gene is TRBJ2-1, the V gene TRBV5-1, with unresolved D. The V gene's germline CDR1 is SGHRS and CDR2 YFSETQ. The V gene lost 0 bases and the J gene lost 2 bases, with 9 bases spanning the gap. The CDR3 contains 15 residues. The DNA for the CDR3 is TGCGCCAGCAGCTTGGAAGGAACAGCCTACAATGAGCAGTTCTTC. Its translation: CASSLEGTAYNEQFF.

The CDR3 here is CSVAYRGVNTEAFF. The CDR3 coding sequence is TGCAGCGTTGCGTACAGGGGAGTGAACACTGAAGCTTTCTTT. The chain is built from TRBV29-1 and TRBJ1-1; 7 nucleotides align to TRBD1. CDR1 is SQVTM, CDR2 ANQGSEA, per germline. The CDR3 spans 14 residues. V was pared by 4 bases and J by 0 bases, with 5 bases of the junction left unmatched.

Written as DNA, the CDR3 is TGTGCCAGCAGCCCCCGGGCAGGGATGGACACAGATACGCAGTATTTT. It codes for CASSPRAGMDTDTQYF. This chain joins TRBV9 and TRBJ2-3; a possible D gene is TRBD1 (5 bases). V was cut by 4 bases and J by 2 bases, with 17 bases left in between. Germline CDR1 is SGDLS and CDR2 is YYNGEE. This CDR3 is built from 16 residues.

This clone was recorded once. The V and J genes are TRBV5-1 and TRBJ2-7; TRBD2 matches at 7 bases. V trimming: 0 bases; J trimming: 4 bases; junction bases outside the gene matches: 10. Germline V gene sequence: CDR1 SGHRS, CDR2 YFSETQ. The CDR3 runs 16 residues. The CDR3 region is CASSLGLRGRKYEQYF. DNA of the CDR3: TGCGCCAGCAGCTTGGGTCTCCGCGGGAGAAAGTACGAGCAGTACTTC.

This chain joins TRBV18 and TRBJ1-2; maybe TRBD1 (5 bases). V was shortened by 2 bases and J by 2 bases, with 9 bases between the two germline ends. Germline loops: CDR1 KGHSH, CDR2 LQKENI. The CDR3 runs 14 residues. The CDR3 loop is CASSPSDSNYGYTF. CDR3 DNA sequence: TGTGCCAGCTCACCATCCGACAGCAACTATGGCTACACCTTC.

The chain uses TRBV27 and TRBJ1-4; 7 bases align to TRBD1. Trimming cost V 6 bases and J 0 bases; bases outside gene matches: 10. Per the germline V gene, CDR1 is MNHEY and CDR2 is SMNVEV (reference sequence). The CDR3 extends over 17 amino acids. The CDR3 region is CASSLSPGTATNEKLFF. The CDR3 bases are TGTGCCAGCAGCCTCTCCCCCGGGACAGCAACTAATGAAAAACTGTTTTTT.

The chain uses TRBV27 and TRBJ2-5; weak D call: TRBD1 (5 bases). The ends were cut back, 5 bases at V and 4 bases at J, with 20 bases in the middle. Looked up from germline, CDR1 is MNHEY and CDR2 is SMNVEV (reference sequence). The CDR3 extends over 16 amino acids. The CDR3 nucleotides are TGTGCCAGCAGTAAGGTCCAGGGCCTCCGAGGAGAGACCCAGTACTTC. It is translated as CASSKVQGLRGETQYF.

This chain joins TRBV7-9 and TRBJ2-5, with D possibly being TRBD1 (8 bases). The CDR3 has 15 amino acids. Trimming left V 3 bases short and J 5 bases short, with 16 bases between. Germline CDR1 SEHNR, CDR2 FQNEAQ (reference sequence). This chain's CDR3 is CASSFPQGEGETQYF. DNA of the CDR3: TGTGCCAGCAGCTTCCCACAGGGGGAGGGGGAGACCCAGTACTTC. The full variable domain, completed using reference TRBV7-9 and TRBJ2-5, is DTGVSQNPRHKITKRGQNVTFRCDPISEHNRLYWYRQTLGQGPEFLTYFQNEAQLEKSRLLSDRFSAERPKGSFSTLEIQRTEQGDSAMYLCASSFPQGEGETQYFGPGTRLLVL.

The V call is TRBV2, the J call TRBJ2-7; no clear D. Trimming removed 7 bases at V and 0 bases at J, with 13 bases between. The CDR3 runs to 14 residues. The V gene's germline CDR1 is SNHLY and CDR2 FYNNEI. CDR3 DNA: TGTGCCAGCACAGTTCAAACTTACTCCTACGAGCAGTACTTC. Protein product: CASTVQTYSYEQYF.

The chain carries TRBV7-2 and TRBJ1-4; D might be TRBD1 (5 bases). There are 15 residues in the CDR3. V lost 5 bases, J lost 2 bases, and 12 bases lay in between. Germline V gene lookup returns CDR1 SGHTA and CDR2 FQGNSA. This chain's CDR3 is CASSDPGLTNEKLFF. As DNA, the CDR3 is TGTGCCAGCAGCGATCCGGGGCTGACTAATGAAAAACTGTTTTTT.

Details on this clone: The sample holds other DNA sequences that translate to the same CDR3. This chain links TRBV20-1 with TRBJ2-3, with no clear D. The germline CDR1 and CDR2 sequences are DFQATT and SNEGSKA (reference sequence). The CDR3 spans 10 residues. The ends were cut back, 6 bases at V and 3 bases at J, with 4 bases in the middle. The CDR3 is CSAETDTQYF. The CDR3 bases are TGCAGTGCCGAGACAGATACGCAGTATTTT.

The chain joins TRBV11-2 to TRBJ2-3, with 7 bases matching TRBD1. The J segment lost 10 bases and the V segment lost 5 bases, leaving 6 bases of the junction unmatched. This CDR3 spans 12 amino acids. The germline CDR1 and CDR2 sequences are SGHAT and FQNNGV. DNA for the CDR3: TGTGCCAGCAGCCAAAGGGGGCTCGCGCAGTATTTT. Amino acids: CASSQRGLAQYF. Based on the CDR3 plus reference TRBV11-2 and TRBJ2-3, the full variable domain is EAGVAQSPRYKIIEKRQSVAFWCNPISGHATLYWYQQILGQGPKLLIQFQNNGVVDDSQLPKDRFSAERLKGVDSTLKIQPAKLEDSAVYLCASSQRGLAQYFGPGTRLTVL.

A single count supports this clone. CDR3 sequence: CASSVGQGAEAFF. The CDR3 DNA reads TGTGCCAGCAGCGTAGGGCAGGGTGCTGAAGCTTTCTTT. The chain employs TRBV9 and TRBJ1-1, with a weak D call TRBD1 (5 bases). The CDR3 runs 13 residues. Trimming removed 0 bases at V and 6 bases at J, with 9 bases between. The germline V gene has CDR1 SGDLS and CDR2 YYNGEE.